This entry concerns a single T cell receptor beta chain. The antigen it recognizes is unknown. The CDR3 holds 14 amino acids from the cysteine to the phenylalanine. Of all the DNA, just the CDR3 is kept, 42 bases in frame from base 1. The germline V gene (reference sequence) sets CDR1 to SGHAT and CDR2 to FQDESV. Relative to germline, V is 4 bases shorter and J is 0 bases shorter, with 7 bases between their ends. The cohort comprised some 730 healthy bone marrow donors. At the time of sampling, every cohort member was nominally healthy, though immune exposures that went unrecorded were likely present. The donor tested CMV seronegative and was one of the 352 seronegative cohort members. A peripheral blood sample was provided by each donor, and peripheral blood mononuclear cells were used for TCR beta sequencing. The Qiagen DNeasy Blood Extraction Kit was used to extract genomic DNA from the blood cell samples.

The sample is drawn from a study of cytomegalovirus exposure and HLA in healthy donors (dated by TCRdb to about 2017). Describing the broader study: According to an earlier analysis of 450 to 650 of the donors, 150 million to 200 million T cells yielded approximately 120 million unique TCR beta sequences and around 300 Gb of sequence data. Approximately 300 gigabases of sequencing data and around 85 million unique TCR sequences made up an early release that covered fewer than 650 HLA-typed donors. Among the approximately 400 genotyped donors, around 81% belonged to the genetic ancestry cluster associated with self-reported Caucasian donors. The study aimed to test whether signatures of past pathogen exposure could be identified by cataloging public T cell receptors. The T cell repertoires of 700 or so subjects were profiled by immunosequencing and related to cytomegalovirus serostatus. Along with the 666-subject first cohort, a separate validation cohort of over a hundred different subjects was used. To predict cytomegalovirus infection status, the study brought together high-throughput TCR immunosequencing, statistical association of individual TCRs with disease status, and machine learning. To study patterns of TCR occurrence, a later analysis re-analyzed previously published TCR beta repertoires from 600 to 750 donors and added high-resolution HLA genotyping. In the later analysis, no new phenotypic data were used to find candidate immune exposures; instead, reliance was placed on TCR beta sequences and their occurrence across donors. In an earlier analysis of around 540 of the donors, high-throughput TCR beta sequencing was used to judge whether each TCR beta V gene segment behaved as functional or pseudogenic. Donor age, sex, ethnicity and CMV serostatus were compiled together with the repertoire data. In a later genetic analysis, genome-wide SNP genotypes for about 65% of the 666 donors were used, and that subset was treated as a discovery cohort. Every repertoire in the discovery cohort had been generated on one and the same sequencing platform. HLA typing included class I and class II loci at four-digit resolution. Typing coverage varied by locus: about 629-640 donors for A, B, C, DRB1 and DQB1; 522 for DQA1; more than 600 for DPA1; under 490 for DPB1. Four or five DR-DQ haplotypes were handled as single units for association and clustering because linkage in the cohort was strong. Across around 400 genotyped donors of the cohort, an average of roughly 200,000 unique TCR beta nucleotide sequences per donor were sequenced, and approximately 17% of those sequences were non-productive.

Here is what the overall study found, with its caveats: Strong co-occurrence of HLA alleles, especially DR and DQ, made assigning TCR associations to individual alleles difficult. A later analysis found that TCR association rates varied across HLA loci, with DRB1 alleles showing the most associated TCRs and HLA-C alleles the fewest. In both the original and validation cohorts, the classifier was reported to diagnose cytomegalovirus status with high specificity and sensitivity. HLA typing was unavailable for some donors at each locus, so association tests used only the typed subset. In a later analysis, several top co-occurrence clusters were reported to appear linked to parvovirus B19, influenza, CMV and Epstein-Barr virus. A cluster of highly shared sequence variants was judged likely to be a technical artifact of the sequencing pipeline. An earlier analysis of approximately 540 of the donors showed that most TCR beta V segments appeared in productive rearrangements either about 87% or about 30% of the time, which broadly matched IMGT annotations. According to a later analysis, most CMV-associated TCR beta chains appeared to be HLA-restricted, and the HLA associations seemed to be driven largely by CMV exposure. Compared with the approximately 670-donor mean, donors in an Asian-associated ancestry cluster had fewer N-insertions in productive TCRs, according to a later genetic analysis. The earlier analysis of about 600 of the donors excluded seventeen rarely observed V segments, including chromosome 9 orphons, because counts were too low. Correlated functional status among segregating V segments might reflect linkage disequilibrium, but an unknown experimental factor could not be ruled out. A further reported finding was that TCR beta sequences accurately predicted the HLA-A and HLA-B alleles for most subjects in the first cohort. The study listed 150 to 200 TCR beta chains as associated with cytomegalovirus. Sequencing depth was assumed to be roughly uniform across donors in the presence/absence analyses, though that assumption may not hold. Some IMGT-functional V segments, including TRBV6-2 and TRBV6-3, could not be told apart with the 87-base-pair reads, so those segments were excluded. In vitro tests confirmed that a few of the cytomegalovirus-associated TCR beta chains recognize cytomegalovirus antigens. Only TCR beta chains were sequenced in this cohort, and the absence of alpha or paired-chain data limited detectable features. Across donors, most TCR sequences were observed very rarely, whereas some public TCRs were present in many individuals. In a later genetic analysis, a missense DCLRE1C variant was associated with V-gene and J-gene trimming of TCR beta chains, and the association was replicated in an independent cohort. The authors suggested that the approach could potentially be extended to other disease states and immunological phenotypes. Compared with equally common non-associated chains, HLA-associated TCR beta chains in a later analysis were more clonally expanded and had lower generation probabilities. At a false discovery rate of 0.05, a later analysis linked about 16,000 TCR beta sequences to specific HLA alleles. CMV serostatus was the only immune exposure information available for the cohort.

The library was made by the immunoSEQ multiplex PCR assay. For the multiplex PCR, a mixture combining 60 forward primers for TCR Vbeta segments and 13 reverse primers for TCR Jbeta segments was used. The CDR3 region of rearranged TCR beta genes was amplified from genomic DNA with a multiplex PCR assay. On the Illumina HiSeq System, the amplified TCR beta libraries were sequenced as 87-base-pair reads. The authors processed their data as follows. Across the 640 or so repertoires, a later analysis counted approximately 83 million unique TCR beta chains, 9 million to 14 million of which were shared by at least two donors. Raw reads were error-corrected and collapsed into unique sequences with a nearest-neighbor algorithm that merged closely related sequences to remove PCR and sequencing errors. To assign V, D and J gene segments, CDR3 sequences were aligned to IMGT reference sequences. For a sequence to be retained, a match of at least six nucleotides to both a V gene segment and a J gene segment was required. A rearrangement was called productive if the CDR3 had no stop codons and remained in frame with V and J, and every other rearrangement was called non-productive. CDR3 was defined according to IMGT convention as the region running from the second conserved V-encoded cysteine to the conserved J-encoded phenylalanine. Sequences without an unambiguous match to a single V gene segment were excluded from the earlier analysis of 450 to 650 of the donors. An earlier analysis of several hundred of the donors called V segments functional above 56.7% productive rearrangements and segregating when the between-donor standard deviation exceeded 5%. A statistical classification framework was built to diagnose cytomegalovirus status from the catalog of TCR beta chain sequences. V and J gene assignment, in a later analysis, came from comparing TCR nucleotide sequences with IMGT/GENE-DB human TR gene sequences. The TCRdist pipeline was used in a later analysis to assign CDR3 sequences and most-parsimonious VDJ recombination scenarios. A later analysis defined each TCR beta chain by its CDR3 amino acid sequence plus V-gene family, and excluded reads lacking a unique V-gene family. A later analysis removed 592 highly shared, low-generation-probability nucleotide sequences to deal with suspected cross-contamination and a sequencing artifact. For each public chain, a later analysis derived a clonal expansion index from normalized ranks of inferred template counts within each repertoire. A later analysis computed generation probabilities with a VDJ recombination model fitted to out-of-frame rearrangements, and checked the results against IGoR. Hypergeometric tests were used in a later analysis to score TCR-TCR, TCR-HLA and TCR-CMV co-occurrence, with a repertoire-size bias correction applied to the TCR pairs. In a later analysis, false discovery rates were estimated by permuting HLA or CMV assignments 20 times. In a later analysis, co-occurring TCRs were grouped with DBSCAN, and TCRdist sequence similarity was added when clustering was performed within HLA-allele-positive subsets. Repertoires with fewer than 30,000 or more than 120,000 public chains were left out of co-occurrence clustering, as were about five repertoires with anomalous nucleotide sharing. This is the immuneACCESS table as TCRdb keeps it, with only in-frame sequences that have V and J called. A part of the clones is gone; compared with another copy, unresolved V genes explain less than half, and the rest is unexplained. Clonal size and the V and J genes are those of that table, whereas D and trimming came from the DNA. The sample table holds some 89,000 clones. The ten largest clones capture around 3.6% of the sample.

The rearranged segments are TRBV11-1 and TRBJ1-3; no D gene call is confident. The TCR was taken from a woman aged 25 to 45 in good health and CMV-seronegative. The specimen sequenced was PBMCs. At the DNA level, the sequence is TGTGCCAGCAGCTCACGGGACTCTGGAAACACCATATATTTT. This encodes CASSSRDSGNTIYF.